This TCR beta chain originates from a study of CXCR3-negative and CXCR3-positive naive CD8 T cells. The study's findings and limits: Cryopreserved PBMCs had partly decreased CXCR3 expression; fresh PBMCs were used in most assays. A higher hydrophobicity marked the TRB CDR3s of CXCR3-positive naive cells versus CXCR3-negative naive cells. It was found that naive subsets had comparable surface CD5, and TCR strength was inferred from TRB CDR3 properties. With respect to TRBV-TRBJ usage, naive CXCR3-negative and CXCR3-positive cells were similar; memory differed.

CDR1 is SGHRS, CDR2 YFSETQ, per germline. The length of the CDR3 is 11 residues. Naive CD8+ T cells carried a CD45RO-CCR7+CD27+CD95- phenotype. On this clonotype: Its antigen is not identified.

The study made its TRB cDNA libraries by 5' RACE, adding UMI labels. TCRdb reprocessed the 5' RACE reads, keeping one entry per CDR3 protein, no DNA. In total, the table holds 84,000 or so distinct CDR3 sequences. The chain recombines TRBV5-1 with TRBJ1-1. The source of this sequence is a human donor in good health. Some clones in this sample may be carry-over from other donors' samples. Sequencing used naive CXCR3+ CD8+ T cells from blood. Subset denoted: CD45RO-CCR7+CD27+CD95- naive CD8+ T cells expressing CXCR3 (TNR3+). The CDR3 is CASNYGTEAFF.